These 5 T cell receptor beta chains were sequenced from one sample in a study of human T cells and chemical hapten exposure. Stated time point: patch test 2, 6 weeks after DPC sensitization. Treatment meaning: therapeutic diphenylcyclopropenone sensitization with weekly scalp DPC. One entry per CDR3 protein results from TCRdb running MiXCR on the RACE reads. This table holds tens of thousands of distinct CDR3 sequences, approximately 10% found once. The specimen comprised whole blood, sampled in connection with sensitization to the hapten diphenylcyclopropenone (DPC). These receptors came from a man aged 18 to 29 with alopecia areata. Some clones in this sample may be carry-over from other donors' samples.

Many counts were recorded for this clonotype. This chain joins TRBV24-1 and TRBJ2-1; D is unresolved. The V gene lost 5 bases and the J gene lost 6 bases, with 7 bases spanning the gap. The CDR3 runs 12 residues. Germline loops: CDR1 KGHDR, CDR2 SFDVKD. CDR3 in DNA: TGTGCCACCAGTGCATGGACCAATGAGCAGTTCTTC. The encoded protein is CATSAWTNEQFF.

As concerns this clonotype: One end of the junction fails to match germline, which may point to a read error. V usage is TRBV9 and J usage is TRBJ1-1; TRBD1 might be the D (5 bases). Per germline, CDR1 SGDLS and CDR2 YYNGEE. The CDR3 extends over 14 amino acids. The CDR3 region has the DNA TGTGCCTGCAGCGTAGCGACAGCTAACACTGAAGCTTTCTTT. Translated, it gives CACSVATANTEAFF.

Comments on this clonotype: A read error may be the cause here, since a much bigger clone is one base away. CDR3 sequence reads: CASCLGEISSPLHF. The CDR3 region has the DNA TGCGCCAGCTGCTTGGGGGAAATAAGTTCACCCCTCCACTTT. The rearrangement links TRBV5-1 to TRBJ1-6, with D perhaps matching TRBD1 (5 bases). This CDR3 spans 14 amino acids. Germline lookup yields CDR1 SGHRS and CDR2 YFSETQ.

This clonotype was seen a few times. The chain is built from TRBV29-1 and TRBJ2-2, with TRBD1 matching over 9 bases. The length of the CDR3 is 15 residues. After removal of 6 bases from V and 7 bases from J, the junction contained 12 bases not matched to a gene. Germline-derived CDR1 and CDR2 are SQVTM and ANQGSEA. The CDR3 is CSVLSGTGINGELFF. DNA of the CDR3: TGCAGCGTACTTTCCGGGACAGGGATTAACGGGGAGCTGTTTTTT.

This clonotype was counted many times. The chain recombines TRBV7-7 with TRBJ2-7, with D perhaps TRBD1 (6 bases). CDR3 size: 13 residues. Germline CDR1 and CDR2: SSHAT and FNYEAQ (reference sequence). Trimming shortened V by 4 bases and J by 3 bases, and 10 bases separated the two germline ends. In DNA form, the CDR3 reads TGTGCCAGCAGCTCACAGACAGGCTACGAGCAGTACTTC. Amino acids: CASSSQTGYEQYF.